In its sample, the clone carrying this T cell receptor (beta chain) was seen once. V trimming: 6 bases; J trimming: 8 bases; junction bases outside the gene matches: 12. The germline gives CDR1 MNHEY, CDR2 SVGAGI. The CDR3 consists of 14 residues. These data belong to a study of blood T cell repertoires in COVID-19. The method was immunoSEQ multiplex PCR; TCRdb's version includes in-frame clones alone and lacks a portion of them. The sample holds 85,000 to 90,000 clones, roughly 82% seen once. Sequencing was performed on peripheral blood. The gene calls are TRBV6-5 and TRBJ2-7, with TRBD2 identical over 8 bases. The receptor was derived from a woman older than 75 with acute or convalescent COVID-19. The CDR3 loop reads CASRTGTSASKQYF. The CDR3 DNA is TGTGCCAGCAGGACCGGGACTAGTGCCTCGAAGCAGTACTTC.